Below, 10 T cell receptor beta chains from the same sample are listed, as sequenced in a study of T cells in tuberculosis. The assay was immunoSEQ multiplex PCR, and TCRdb's table has in-frame clones only and misses some. The profile shows about 88,000 clones, approximately 91% of them singletons. After thawing and overnight rest, PBMC were stained with GMM-loaded CD1B tetramer, viability dye and anti-CD3 for sorting. The lipid loaded on the CD1B tetramers was C32 glucose monomycolate from Rhodococcus equi. The sequenced material came from CD1b-GMM tetramer-negative cells sorted from PBMCs. Receptor source: an adult woman with latent tuberculosis.

The rearrangement joins TRBV14 to TRBJ1-1, with D unresolved. The CDR3 runs 14 residues. Trimming cost V 1 base and J 3 bases, with 9 bases left between them. The germline gives CDR1 SGHDN, CDR2 FVKESK. DNA of the CDR3: TGTGCCAGCAGCCAAGGGGGAGGGTACACTGAAGCTTTCTTT. Encoded protein: CASSQGGGYTEAFF.

This clone was detected a few times. At one end the junction does not follow the germline gene, possibly because of a read error. This rearrangement joins TRBV7-7 to TRBJ2-5; possibly TRBD2 for D (6 bases). From germline, CDR1 is SSHAT and CDR2 FNYEAQ (reference sequence). The CDR3 extends over 15 amino acids. In DNA, the CDR3 is TGTGCTAGCAGCTTAAGTACGCGGGAAAGAGAGACCCAGTACTTC. Protein sequence: CASSLSTRERETQYF. Full variable domain (rest looked up from reference TRBV7-7 and TRBJ2-5): GAGVSQSPRYKVTKRGQDVTLRCDPISSHATLYWYQQALGQGPEFLTYFNYEAQPDKSGLPSDRFSAERPEGSISTLTIQRTEQRDSAMYRCASSLSTRERETQYFGPGTRLLVL.

This clone was counted a single time. The rearrangement links TRBV9 to TRBJ2-2, with TRBD2 identical over 11 bases. V was clipped by 5 bases and J by 6 bases; unmatched bases: 6. The CDR3 is 15 amino acids. CDR1 is SGDLS, CDR2 YYNGEE, per germline. The CDR3 DNA sequence: TGTGCCAGCAGTGCACTAGCGGGGGAGTCCGGGGAGCTGTTTTTT. It encodes CASSALAGESGELFF.

The chain carries TRBV28 and TRBJ1-4, with TRBD1 matching over 8 bases. CDR1 MDHEN and CDR2 SYDVKM come from the germline V gene. The length of the CDR3 is 16 residues. The V and J ends lost 6 bases and 7 bases, in that order; junction bases with no gene match: 13. As DNA, the CDR3 is TGTGCCAGCAGCACTTACGGGGCAGGGGGCGTTGAAAAACTGTTTTTT. This sequence encodes CASSTYGAGGVEKLFF.

This clone was counted a few times. CDR3 region: CASGQDRGDGYTF. The DNA of the CDR3 is TGTGCCAGCGGTCAAGACAGGGGGGATGGCTACACCTTC. The gene calls are TRBV2 and TRBJ1-2; TRBD1 matches 9 bases. Germline V gene data show CDR1 as SNHLY and CDR2 as FYNNEI. The length of the CDR3 is 13 residues. V lost 8 bases, J lost 6 bases, and 7 bases stayed unmatched.

This chain uses TRBV5-6 with TRBJ2-6; a weak D match, TRBD1 (6 bases). This CDR3 contains 14 residues. Trimming stripped 0 bases from V and 9 bases from J, with 10 bases between. The germline V gene has CDR1 SGHDT and CDR2 YYEEEE. CDR3 sequence: CASSLAGQNNVLTF. For the CDR3, the DNA is TGTGCCAGCAGCTTGGCGGGACAAAACAACGTCCTGACTTTC.

This chain connects TRBV6-6 to TRBJ1-2; TRBD1 agrees at 7 bases. This CDR3 comprises 16 residues. The ends lost 0 bases at V and 0 bases at J; junction bases unmatched: 4. Germline loops: CDR1 MNHNY, CDR2 SVGAGI (reference sequence). The CDR3 region is CASSYSGTDSNYGYTF. DNA for the CDR3: TGTGCCAGCAGTTACTCGGGGACAGACTCTAACTATGGCTACACCTTC.

The rearrangement joins TRBV7-8 to TRBJ2-5; the D is unclear. In germline, CDR1 is SGHVS, CDR2 FQNEAQ. There are 13 residues in the CDR3. Trimming stripped 4 bases from V and 5 bases from J, with 11 bases between. CDR3 region: CASSSRGGETQYF. CDR3 nucleotide sequence: TGTGCCAGCAGCTCCCGAGGTGGCGAGACCCAGTACTTC.

In its sample, this clone was seen a few times. The V and J genes are TRBV2 and TRBJ1-3; no firm D call. The CDR3 totals 14 residues. Trimming left V 5 bases short and J 3 bases short, with 11 bases between. Germline values: CDR1 SNHLY, CDR2 FYNNEI. The CDR3 protein is CASSPRGYGNTIYF. CDR3 in DNA: TGTGCCAGCAGTCCCCGAGGGTATGGAAACACCATATATTTT.

This clone was detected only once. The chain couples TRBV9 to TRBJ1-6; 7 bases agree with TRBD1. The CDR3 has 17 amino acids. The germline CDR1 and CDR2 sequences are SGDLS and YYNGEE. Trimming took 0 bases from V and 1 from J; bases not matched to a gene: 4. CDR3 DNA: TGTGCCAGCAGCGTAGAGGGGGCGAATTCCTATAATTCACCCCTCCACTTT. This sequence encodes CASSVEGANSYNSPLHF. The full variable domain, in which reference TRBV9 and TRBJ1-6 provide the parts outside the CDR3, is DSGVTQTPKHLITATGQRVTLRCSPRSGDLSVYWYQQSLDQGLQFLIQYYNGEERAKGNILERFSAQQFPDLHSELNLSSLELGDSALYFCASSVEGANSYNSPLHFGNGTRLTVT.